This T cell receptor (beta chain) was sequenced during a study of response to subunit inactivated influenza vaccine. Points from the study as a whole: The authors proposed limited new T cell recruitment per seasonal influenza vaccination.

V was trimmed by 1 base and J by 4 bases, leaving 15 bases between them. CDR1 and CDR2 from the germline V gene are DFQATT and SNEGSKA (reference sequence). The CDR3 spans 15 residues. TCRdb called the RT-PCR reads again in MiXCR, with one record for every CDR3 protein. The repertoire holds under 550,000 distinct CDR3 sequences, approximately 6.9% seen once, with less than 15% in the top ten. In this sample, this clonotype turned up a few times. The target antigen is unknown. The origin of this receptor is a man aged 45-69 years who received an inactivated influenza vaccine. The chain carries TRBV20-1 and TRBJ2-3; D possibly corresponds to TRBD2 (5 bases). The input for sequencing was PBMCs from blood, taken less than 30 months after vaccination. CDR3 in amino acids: CSARGLNQRADTQYF. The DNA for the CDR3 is TGCAGTGCTAGAGGACTAAACCAGAGGGCAGATACGCAGTATTTT.